Listed here are 5 T cell receptor beta chains from one sample, sequenced in a study of blood T cell repertoires in COVID-19. Sequencing used immunoSEQ multiplex PCR; TCRdb keeps in-frame clones, though not all of them. The sample includes about 85,000 clones, roughly 89% seen only once; the top ten take 5% to 5.5%. The sequenced sample consisted of peripheral blood. Every receptor here comes from a man between 60 and 75 years old with acute or convalescent COVID-19.

The chain is built from TRBV5-6 and TRBJ2-5; TRBD1 matches at 7 bases. Germline CDR1 is SGHDT and CDR2 is YYEEEE. The trim removed 2 bases at V and 6 bases at J, leaving 7 bases unmatched. The CDR3 runs to 14 residues. CDR3 protein: CASSFEQGEKTQYF. The CDR3 region has the DNA TGTGCCAGCAGCTTCGAGCAGGGGGAAAAGACCCAGTACTTC.

This clone was detected only once. This chain uses TRBV10-2 with TRBJ1-5; TRBD1 matches at 9 bases. Germline V gene data show CDR1 as WSHSY and CDR2 as SAAADI. Losses at the gene ends were 8 bases for V and 3 bases for J; bases not matched to a gene: 5. The CDR3 sequence is 14 residues long. The CDR3 loop reads CASQTGGLNQPQHF. In DNA form, the CDR3 reads TGCGCCAGCCAAACAGGGGGCCTCAATCAGCCCCAGCATTTT.

The rearrangement joins TRBV19 to TRBJ2-7; TRBD2 agrees at 10 bases. Losses at the gene ends were 2 bases for V and 3 bases for J; bases not matched to a gene: 7. The CDR3 spans 16 residues. Germline CDR1 is LNHDA and CDR2 is SQIVND (reference sequence). The DNA for the CDR3 is TGTGCCAGTAGTATAAAAAATAGCGGGGGGTTCTACGAGCAGTACTTC. Its protein is CASSIKNSGGFYEQYF.

The chain joins TRBV3-1 (or the pseudogene TRBV3-2) to TRBJ1-4; TRBD1 matches 9 bases. The CDR3 runs to 18 residues. J was trimmed by 5 bases and V by 4 bases; bases with no gene match: 14. Per the germline V gene, CDR1 is LGHDT and CDR2 is YNNKEL (reference sequence). CDR3 sequence reads: CASSLTGQGNRRNEKLFF. DNA for the CDR3: TGTGCCAGCAGCCTTACCGGACAGGGGAATCGAAGGAATGAAAAACTGTTTTTT.

The V and J genes are TRBV18 and TRBJ1-2, with 7 bases lining up with TRBD1. The CDR3 has 14 residues. Germline lookup yields CDR1 KGHSH and CDR2 LQKENI. J lost 8 bases, V lost 3 bases, and 9 bases had no gene match. DNA for the CDR3: TGTGCCAGCTCACCCTTATCTACAGGGGAAGGCTACACCTTC. Residues: CASSPLSTGEGYTF.